The rows below give T cell receptor beta chains drawn from one sample of a study of Graves' ophthalmopathy and Graves' hyperthyroidism. TCRdb ran MiXCR on the multiplex PCR reads and lists one entry per CDR3 protein. Altogether roughly 350,000 distinct CDR3 sequences are present, roughly 15% being singletons, with the ten largest covering 2.4%. Sequencing was carried out using peripheral blood. Receptor source: an adult woman with stable Graves' hyperthyroidism. CDR3s include the opening cysteine and the closing phenylalanine or tryptophan. A D gene is named only where the DNA matches it firmly. The listing skips clone size in some rows; elsewhere it reads once, few, many or a size class.

d_call,v_call,clone_size,j_call,cdr3_aa,cdr3_nt
TRBD1,TRBV2,many,TRBJ2-2,CASDQTGGTTGELFF,TGTGCCAGCGACCAGACAGGGGGGACCACCGGGGAGCTGTTTTTT
NA,TRBV12-3/TRBV12-4,many,TRBJ2-7,CASTFRNSYEQYF,TGTGCCAGCACCTTCCGAAACTCCTACGAGCAGTACTTC
TRBD1,TRBV12-3/TRBV12-4,NA,TRBJ1-5,CASSTGTGPQPQHF,TGTGCCAGCAGTACAGGGACAGGGCCTCAGCCCCAGCATTTT
NA,TRBV6-1,NA,TRBJ2-2,CASSESGRNTGELFF,TGTGCCAGCAGTGAATCGGGCAGGAACACCGGGGAGCTGTTTTTT
NA,TRBV18,few,TRBJ1-5,CASSGINQPQHF,TGTGCCAGCTCCGGGATAAATCAGCCCCAGCATTTT
TRBD2,TRBV28,many,TRBJ2-5,CASSLQRSSGRALRETQYF,TGTGCCAGCAGTTTGCAGCGGTCTAGCGGGAGGGCCCTAAGAGAGACCCAGTACTTC
TRBD1,TRBV5-1,many,TRBJ2-2,CASRKAGTEARELFF,TGCGCCAGCAGAAAAGCCGGGACAGAGGCCCGGGAGCTGTTTTTT
TRBD1,TRBV12-3/TRBV12-4,NA,TRBJ1-1,CASSGTGGPRTEAFF,TGTGCCAGCAGTGGGACAGGGGGCCCGAGAACTGAAGCTTTCTTT
NA,TRBV7-9,NA,TRBJ2-7,CASSLEHSSYEQYF,TGTGCCAGCAGCTTAGAGCACAGCTCCTACGAGCAGTACTTC
TRBD2,TRBV5-1,many,TRBJ2-7,CASSVGLASFGYEQYF,TGCGCCAGCAGCGTGGGACTAGCCAGCTTCGGATACGAGCAGTACTTC
TRBD2,TRBV27,many,TRBJ2-7,CASSLEKREGLYEQYF,TGTGCCAGCAGTTTAGAGAAGCGGGAGGGCCTCTACGAGCAGTACTTC
NA,TRBV3-1,NA,TRBJ2-5,CASSQDTGVKETQYF,TGTGCCAGCAGCCAAGATACGGGAGTGAAAGAGACCCAGTACTTC
TRBD1,TRBV27,many,TRBJ1-1,CASRTGGREAFF,TGTGCCAGCAGGACAGGGGGCAGGGAAGCTTTCTTT
NA,TRBV28,NA,TRBJ1-1,CASSEAPRTNTEAFF,TGTGCCAGCAGTGAAGCGCCTCGTACGAACACTGAAGCTTTCTTT
TRBD2,TRBV30,many,TRBJ2-7,CAWSVLGTSLFYEQYF,TGTGCCTGGAGTGTACTTGGGACTAGTTTGTTCTACGAGCAGTACTTC
TRBD1,TRBV5-1,many,TRBJ1-1,CASSSGGRQGSEAFF,TGCGCCAGCAGCTCGGGGGGCCGACAGGGCTCTGAAGCTTTCTTT
NA,TRBV5-4,many,TRBJ2-5,CASSSRQYQETQYF,TGTGCCAGCAGCTCCCGGCAGTACCAAGAGACCCAGTACTTC
NA,TRBV5-1,many,TRBJ1-3,CASSLDRRNTIYF,TGCGCCAGCAGCTTGGACAGAAGAAACACCATATATTTT
TRBD1,TRBV19,many,TRBJ1-5,CASSTSGTGYSNQPQHF,TGTGCCAGTAGTACATCAGGGACAGGGTATAGCAATCAGCCCCAGCATTTT
TRBD2,TRBV27,many,TRBJ2-7,CASRREGGYEQYF,TGTGCCAGCAGGCGGGAGGGCGGTTACGAGCAGTACTTC
TRBD1,TRBV5-1,many,TRBJ2-5,CASSLSGGQQETQYF,TGCGCCAGCAGTTTGTCAGGGGGACAACAAGAGACCCAGTACTTC
NA,TRBV6-2/TRBV6-3,many,TRBJ1-5,CASSSESRNQPQHF,TGTGCCAGCAGTTCTGAGTCTCGGAATCAGCCCCAGCATTTT
TRBD1,TRBV25-1,many,TRBJ2-3,CASSEYRQGIDTQYF,TGTGCCAGCAGTGAATATCGACAGGGGATCGATACGCAGTATTTT
TRBD2,TRBV29-1,many,TRBJ2-7,CSVGTSGNYEQYF,TGCAGCGTCGGGACTAGCGGGAACTACGAGCAGTACTTC
NA,TRBV6-2/TRBV6-3,many,TRBJ2-1,CASSLGALDTYNEQFF,TGTGCCAGCAGCCTAGGGGCGCTGGACACCTACAATGAGCAGTTCTTC
TRBD2,TRBV12-5,few,TRBJ2-7,CASGTWKSPGLAGTYEQYF,TGTGCTAGTGGCACTTGGAAGTCCCCGGGACTAGCGGGGACCTACGAGCAGTACTTC
TRBD1,TRBV19,NA,TRBJ1-1,CASGTAGATEAFF,TGTGCCAGCGGGACAGCGGGCGCCACTGAAGCTTTCTTT